The present entry profiles one T cell receptor beta chain with its context. Its antigen is not known. Germline CDR1 is SGHTA and CDR2 is FQGTGA. This CDR3 is 15 amino acids long. The ends were cut back, 4 bases at V and 3 bases at J, with 14 bases in the middle. TCRdb's copy holds only in-frame clones and misses some; the assay was immunoSEQ multiplex PCR. The repertoire has 100,000 to 150,000 clones, approximately 80% of them found once; the top ten carry about 2.9%. Time point given: baseline pretreatment blood. Treatment defined: 15 Gy SBRT to primary tumor, nephrectomy 4 weeks later. After SBRT, blood was collected at 2 and 4 weeks, plus baseline. This sample is drawn from a study of radiation and T cells in renal cell carcinoma. Study results and caveats: Pretreatment tumor biopsies were lacking, so baseline clonotypes are unknown. In blood, top tumor clones expanded by 2 weeks, shrinking by 4.

The specimen was blood, collected from a patient whose treatment included radiotherapy and nephrectomy. The V and J genes are TRBV7-3 and TRBJ2-3, with TRBD2 as a possible D gene (6 bases). The TCR was taken from a woman aged 55-69 years with renal cell carcinoma. CDR3 sequence (DNA): TGTGCCAGCAGCTCACAATCTGGGAGGACAGATACGCAGTATTTT. Translating gives CASSSQSGRTDTQYF.